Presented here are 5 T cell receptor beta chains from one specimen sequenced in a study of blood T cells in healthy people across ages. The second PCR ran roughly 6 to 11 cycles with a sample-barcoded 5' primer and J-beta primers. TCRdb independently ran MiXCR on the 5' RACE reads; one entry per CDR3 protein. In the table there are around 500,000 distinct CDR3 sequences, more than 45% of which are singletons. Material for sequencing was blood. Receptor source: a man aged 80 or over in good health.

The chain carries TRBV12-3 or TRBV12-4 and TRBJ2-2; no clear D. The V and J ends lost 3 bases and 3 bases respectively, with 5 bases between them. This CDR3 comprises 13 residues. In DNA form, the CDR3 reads TGTGCCAGCAGTTTTGGTTACACCGGGGAGCTGTTTTTT. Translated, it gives CASSFGYTGELFF.

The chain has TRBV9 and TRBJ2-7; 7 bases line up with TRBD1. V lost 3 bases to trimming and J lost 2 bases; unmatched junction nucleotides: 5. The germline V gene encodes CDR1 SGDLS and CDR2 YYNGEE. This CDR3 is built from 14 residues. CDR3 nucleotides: TGTGCCAGCAGCGCGGGGACAGCCCCCTACGAGCAGTACTTC. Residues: CASSAGTAPYEQYF.

The CDR3 DNA reads as TGTGCCAGCAGCGCTACAGGGATCGGGTTGGAGACCCAGTACTTC. Its translation is CASSATGIGLETQYF. This chain uses TRBV2 with TRBJ2-5; weak D call: TRBD1 (6 bases). There are 15 residues in the CDR3. Trimming took off 6 bases at V and 5 bases at J, with 19 bases between the two ends. The germline CDR1 and CDR2 sequences are SNHLY and FYNNEI.

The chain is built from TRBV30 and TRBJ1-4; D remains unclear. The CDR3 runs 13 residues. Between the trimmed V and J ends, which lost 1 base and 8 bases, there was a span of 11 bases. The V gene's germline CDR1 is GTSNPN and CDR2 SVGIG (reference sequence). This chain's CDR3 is CAWSAGLEEKLFF. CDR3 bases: TGTGCCTGGAGTGCCGGGTTGGAGGAAAAACTGTTTTTT.

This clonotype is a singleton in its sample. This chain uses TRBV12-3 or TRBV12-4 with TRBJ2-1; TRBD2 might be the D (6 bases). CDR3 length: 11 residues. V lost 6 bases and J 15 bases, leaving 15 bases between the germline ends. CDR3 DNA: TGTGCCAGCAGCGTCGCGGAGGGTCGGTTCTTC. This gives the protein CASSVAEGRFF.